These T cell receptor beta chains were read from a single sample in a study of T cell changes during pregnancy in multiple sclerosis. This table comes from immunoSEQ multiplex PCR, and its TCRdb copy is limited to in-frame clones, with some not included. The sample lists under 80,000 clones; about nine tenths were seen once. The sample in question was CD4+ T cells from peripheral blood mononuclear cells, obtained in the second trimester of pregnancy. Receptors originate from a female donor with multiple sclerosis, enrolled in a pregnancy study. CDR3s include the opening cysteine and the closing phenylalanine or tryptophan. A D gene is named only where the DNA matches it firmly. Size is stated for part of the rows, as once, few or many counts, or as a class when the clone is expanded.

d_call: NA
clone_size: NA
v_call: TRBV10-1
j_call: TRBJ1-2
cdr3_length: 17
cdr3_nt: TGCGCCAGCAGTGAGAGGGGGGGCGGAGCTGTCTATTGTGGCTACACCTTC
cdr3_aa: CASSERGGGAVYCGYTF

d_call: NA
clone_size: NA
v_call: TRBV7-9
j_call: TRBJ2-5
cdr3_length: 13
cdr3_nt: TGTGCCAGCAGCTTCACTAGGCAAGAGACCCAGTACTTC
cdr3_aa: CASSFTRQETQYF

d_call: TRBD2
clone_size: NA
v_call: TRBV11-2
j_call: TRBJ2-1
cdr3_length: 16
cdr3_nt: TGTGCCAGCAGCTTAAATAGCGGGAGATCGTTTGGTGAGCAGTTCTTC
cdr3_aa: CASSLNSGRSFGEQFF

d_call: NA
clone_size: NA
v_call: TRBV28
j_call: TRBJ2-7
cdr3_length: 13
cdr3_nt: TGTGCCAGCAGTCTCCGTGGGCCCTACGAGCAGTACTTC
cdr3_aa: CASSLRGPYEQYF

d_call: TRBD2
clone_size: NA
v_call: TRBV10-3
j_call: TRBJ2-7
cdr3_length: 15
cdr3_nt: TGTGCCATCAGAACAACAGCGGGAGGGAGAGACGAGCAGTACTTC
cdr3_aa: CAIRTTAGGRDEQYF

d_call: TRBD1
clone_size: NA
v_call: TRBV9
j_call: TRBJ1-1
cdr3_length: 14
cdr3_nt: TGTGCCAGCAGCGTAGAACAGGGGCCCACTGAAGCTTTCTTT
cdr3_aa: CASSVEQGPTEAFF

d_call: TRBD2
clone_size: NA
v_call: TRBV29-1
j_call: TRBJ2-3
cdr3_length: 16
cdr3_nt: TGCAGCGTTGGGGCTAGCGGGGGGGCCTGGACAGATACGCAGTATTTT
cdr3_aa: CSVGASGGAWTDTQYF

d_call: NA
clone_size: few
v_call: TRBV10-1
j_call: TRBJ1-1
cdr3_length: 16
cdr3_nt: TGCGCCAGCAGTGACAGCCTAGAAATCATGAACACTGAAGCTTTCTTT
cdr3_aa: CASSDSLEIMNTEAFF

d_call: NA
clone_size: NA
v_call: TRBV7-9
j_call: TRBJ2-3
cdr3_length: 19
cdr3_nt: TGTGCCAGCAGCTTAGCGCCACTACAAACCCGGCAGGGCCCAGATACGCAGTATTTT
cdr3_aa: CASSLAPLQTRQGPDTQYF

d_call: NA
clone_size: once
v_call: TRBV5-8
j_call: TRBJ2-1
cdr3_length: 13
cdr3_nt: TGTGCCAGCAGCTCCGACAGAGACAATGAGCAGTTCTTC
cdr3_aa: CASSSDRDNEQFF

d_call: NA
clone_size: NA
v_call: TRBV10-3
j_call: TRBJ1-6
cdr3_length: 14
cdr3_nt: TGTGCCATCAGTGAGTCGAACTGGGAGGGACCCCTCCACTTT
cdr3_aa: CAISESNWEGPLHF

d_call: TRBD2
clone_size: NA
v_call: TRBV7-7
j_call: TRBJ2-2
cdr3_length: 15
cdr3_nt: TGTGCCAGCAGTCTCTCCCGGGGGGGCACCGGGGAGCTGTTTTTT
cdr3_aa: CASSLSRGGTGELFF

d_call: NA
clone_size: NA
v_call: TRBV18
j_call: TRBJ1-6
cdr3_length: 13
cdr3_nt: TGTGCCAGCTCACCAGAAGGGAGCTCACCCCTCCACTTT
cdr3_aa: CASSPEGSSPLHF

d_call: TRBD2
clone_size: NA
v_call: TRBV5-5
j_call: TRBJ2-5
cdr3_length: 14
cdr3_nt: TGTGCCAGCAGCTGGACTAGCGGTGGGGAGACCCAGTACTTC
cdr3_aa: CASSWTSGGETQYF

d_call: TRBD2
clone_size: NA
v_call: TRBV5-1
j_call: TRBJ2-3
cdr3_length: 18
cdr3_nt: TGCGCCAGCAGCTCGGGACTAGCGGCCCACGGGGGCACAGATACGCAGTATTTT
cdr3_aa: CASSSGLAAHGGTDTQYF

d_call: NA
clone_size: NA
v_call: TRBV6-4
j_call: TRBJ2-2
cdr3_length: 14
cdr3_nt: TGTGCCAGCACCAGGGACTTCGGAACCGGGGAGCTGTTTTTT
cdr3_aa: CASTRDFGTGELFF

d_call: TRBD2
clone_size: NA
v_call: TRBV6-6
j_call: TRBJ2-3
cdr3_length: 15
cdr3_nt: TGTGCCAGCAGGCGGACTAGCGGGGATTCAGATACGCAGTATTTT
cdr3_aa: CASRRTSGDSDTQYF

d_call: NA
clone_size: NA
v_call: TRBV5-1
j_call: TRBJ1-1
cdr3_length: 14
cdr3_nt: TGCGCCAGCAGCTTCGGGGAACTGAACACTGAAGCTTTCTTT
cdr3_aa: CASSFGELNTEAFF

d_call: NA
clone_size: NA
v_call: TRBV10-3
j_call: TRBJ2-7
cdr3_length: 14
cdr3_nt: TGTGCCATCAGTGAGTCTAGCGGAAGATACGAGCAGTACTTC
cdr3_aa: CAISESSGRYEQYF

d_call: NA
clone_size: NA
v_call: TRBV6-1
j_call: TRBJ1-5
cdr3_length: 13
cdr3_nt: TGTGCCAGCAGTTCCCGAGAGAATCAGCCCCAGCATTTT
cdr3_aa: CASSSRENQPQHF

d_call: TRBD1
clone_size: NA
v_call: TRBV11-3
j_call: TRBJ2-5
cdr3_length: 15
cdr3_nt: TGTGCCAGCAGCTCCCAGGGGTTGGGACAGGAGACCCAGTACTTC
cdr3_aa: CASSSQGLGQETQYF

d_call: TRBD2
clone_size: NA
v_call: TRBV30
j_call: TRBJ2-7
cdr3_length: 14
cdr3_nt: TGTGCCTGGAGTGTAGGGACTAGCGGTTACGAGCAGTACTTC
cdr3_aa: CAWSVGTSGYEQYF

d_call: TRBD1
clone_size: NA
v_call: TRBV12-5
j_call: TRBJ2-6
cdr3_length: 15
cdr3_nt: TGTGCTAGTGGGACAGGGCACTCTGGGGCCAACGTCCTGACTTTC
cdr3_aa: CASGTGHSGANVLTF

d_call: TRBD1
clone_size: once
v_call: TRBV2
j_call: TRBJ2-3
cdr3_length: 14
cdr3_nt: TGTGCCAGCAAGGTCGACAGGGGGCCCGATACGCAGTATTTT
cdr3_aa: CASKVDRGPDTQYF

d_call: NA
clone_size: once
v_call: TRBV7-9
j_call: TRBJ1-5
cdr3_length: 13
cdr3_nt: TGTGCCAGCAGCTTAGAGGCGGGGCAGCCCCAGCATTTT
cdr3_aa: CASSLEAGQPQHF

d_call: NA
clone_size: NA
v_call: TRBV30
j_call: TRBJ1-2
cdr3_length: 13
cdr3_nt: TGTGCCTGGACCAATCCCCAGGGCCGGGGCTACACCTTC
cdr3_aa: CAWTNPQGRGYTF

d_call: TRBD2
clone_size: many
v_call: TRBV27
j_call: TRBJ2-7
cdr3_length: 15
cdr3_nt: TGTGCCAGCAGTTTAGGGAGTAGCGGGTCCTACGAGCAGTACTTC
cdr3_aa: CASSLGSSGSYEQYF

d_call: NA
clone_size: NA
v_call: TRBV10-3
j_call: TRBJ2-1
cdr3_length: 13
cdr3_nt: TGTGCCATCAGTGAGTCGAGCGACCGAGAGCAGTTCTTC
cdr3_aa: CAISESSDREQFF

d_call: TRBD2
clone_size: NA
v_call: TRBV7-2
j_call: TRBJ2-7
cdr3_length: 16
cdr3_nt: TGTGCCAGCAGCTTAAATCGGTGGGAGGGCCGGTACGAGCAGTACTTC
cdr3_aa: CASSLNRWEGRYEQYF

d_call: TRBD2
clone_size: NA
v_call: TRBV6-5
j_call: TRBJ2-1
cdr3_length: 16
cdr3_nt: TGTGCCAGCAGTTATAGTCCTCGGGGGGGGCTCAATGAGCAGTTCTTC
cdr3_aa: CASSYSPRGGLNEQFF

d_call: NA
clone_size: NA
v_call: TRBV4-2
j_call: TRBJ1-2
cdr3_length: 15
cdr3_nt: TGTGCCAGCAGCCAAGAAGCTAGAATGGAGGGCGGCTACACCTTC
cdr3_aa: CASSQEARMEGGYTF

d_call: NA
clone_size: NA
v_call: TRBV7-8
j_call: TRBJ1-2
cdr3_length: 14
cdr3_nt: TGTGCCAGCAGCCCCACGGGATCCCACTATGGCTACACCTTC
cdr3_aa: CASSPTGSHYGYTF

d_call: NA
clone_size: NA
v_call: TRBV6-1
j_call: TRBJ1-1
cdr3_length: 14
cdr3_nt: TGTGCCAGCAGTGTAGGGGATTGGAACACTGAAGCTTTCTTT
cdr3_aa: CASSVGDWNTEAFF

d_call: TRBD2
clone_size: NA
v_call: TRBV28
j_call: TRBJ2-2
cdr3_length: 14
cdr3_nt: TGTGCCACCCGTAGCGGGGCGAACACCGGGGAGCTGTTTTTT
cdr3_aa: CATRSGANTGELFF

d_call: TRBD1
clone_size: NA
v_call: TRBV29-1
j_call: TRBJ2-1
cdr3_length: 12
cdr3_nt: TGCAGCATGGGACAGACAGACAATGAGCAGTTCTTC
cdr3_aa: CSMGQTDNEQFF

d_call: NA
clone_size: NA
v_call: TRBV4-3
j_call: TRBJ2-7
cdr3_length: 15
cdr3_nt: TGCGCCAGCAGCCAAGTTAAGGGAGGAAGCTACGAGCAGTACTTC
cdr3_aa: CASSQVKGGSYEQYF

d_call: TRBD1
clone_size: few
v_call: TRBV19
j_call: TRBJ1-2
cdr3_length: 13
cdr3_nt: TGTGCCAGTAGCAGGGACAGGGTCGATGGCTACACCTTC
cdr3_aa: CASSRDRVDGYTF

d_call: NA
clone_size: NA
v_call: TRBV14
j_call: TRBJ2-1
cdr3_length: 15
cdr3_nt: TGTGCCAGCAGCCAAGTGCGACAGCCCTACAATGAGCAGTTCTTC
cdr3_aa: CASSQVRQPYNEQFF

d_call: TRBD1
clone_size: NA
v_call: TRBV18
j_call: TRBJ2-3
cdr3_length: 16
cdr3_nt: TGTGCCAGCTCACCACCACTGACAGGGGTCACAGATACGCAGTATTTT
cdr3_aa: CASSPPLTGVTDTQYF

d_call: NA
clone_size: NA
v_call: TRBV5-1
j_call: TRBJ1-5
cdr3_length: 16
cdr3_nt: TGCGCCAGCAGCCCCGAGTCCGGACAGAGCAATCAGCCCCAGCATTTT
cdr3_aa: CASSPESGQSNQPQHF

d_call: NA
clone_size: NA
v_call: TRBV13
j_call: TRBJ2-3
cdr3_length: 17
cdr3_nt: TGTGCCAGCAGCTTAAGATCTGGGGGGGCAAGCACAGATACGCAGTATTTT
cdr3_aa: CASSLRSGGASTDTQYF

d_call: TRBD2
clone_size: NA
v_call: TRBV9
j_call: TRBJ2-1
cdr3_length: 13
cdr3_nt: TGTGCCAGCAGCGTAGCGGGAGGACATGAGCAGTTCTTC
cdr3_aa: CASSVAGGHEQFF

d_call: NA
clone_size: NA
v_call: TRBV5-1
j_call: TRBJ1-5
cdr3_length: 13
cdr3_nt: TGCGCCAGCAGCATCGATAGTGATCAGCCCCAGCATTTT
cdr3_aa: CASSIDSDQPQHF

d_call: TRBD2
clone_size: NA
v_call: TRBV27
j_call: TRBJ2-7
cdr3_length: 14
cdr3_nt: TGTGCCAGCAGCCCTTCGCGGGGGAACGACGAGCAGTACTTC
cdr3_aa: CASSPSRGNDEQYF

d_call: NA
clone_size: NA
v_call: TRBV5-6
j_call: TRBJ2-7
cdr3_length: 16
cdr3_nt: TGTGCCAGCAGCTTGCAGGGCTTTGGGGTCCTTCTCGAGCAGTACTTC
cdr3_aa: CASSLQGFGVLLEQYF

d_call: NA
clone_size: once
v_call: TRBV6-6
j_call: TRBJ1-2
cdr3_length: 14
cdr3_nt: TGTGCCAGCAGTTACTCAGACAGCTTCTATGGCTACACCTTC
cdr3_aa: CASSYSDSFYGYTF

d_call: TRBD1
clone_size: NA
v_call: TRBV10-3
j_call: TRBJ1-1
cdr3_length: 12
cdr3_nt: TGTGCCATCTCAGGGGGGACCACTGAAGCTTTCTTT
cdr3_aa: CAISGGTTEAFF

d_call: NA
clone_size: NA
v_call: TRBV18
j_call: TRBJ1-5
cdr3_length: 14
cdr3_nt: TGTGCCAGCTCACCAAACAAGATCAATCAGCCCCAGCATTTT
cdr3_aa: CASSPNKINQPQHF

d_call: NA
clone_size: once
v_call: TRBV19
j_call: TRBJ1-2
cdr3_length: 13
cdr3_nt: TGTGCCACCAAACAGGGCCGATACTATGGCTACACCTTC
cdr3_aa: CATKQGRYYGYTF

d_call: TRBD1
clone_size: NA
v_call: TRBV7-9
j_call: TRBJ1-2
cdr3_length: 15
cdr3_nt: TGTGCCAGCAGCTTGTGGACAGGGGCAGGTCACGGCTACACCTTC
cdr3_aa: CASSLWTGAGHGYTF

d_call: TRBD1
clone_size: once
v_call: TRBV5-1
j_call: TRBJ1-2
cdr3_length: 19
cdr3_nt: TGCGCCAGCAGCTCCTTAACGATATGGGACAGAGAGTATAACTATGGCTACACCTTC
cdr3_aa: CASSSLTIWDREYNYGYTF

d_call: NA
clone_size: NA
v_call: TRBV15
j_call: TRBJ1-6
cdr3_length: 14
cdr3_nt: TGTGCCACCAGCAGGTCGGGGGGAGTTTCACCCCTCCACTTT
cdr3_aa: CATSRSGGVSPLHF

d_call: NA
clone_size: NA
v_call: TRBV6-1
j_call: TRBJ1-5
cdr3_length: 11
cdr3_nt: TGTGCCAGCAGTGACGTTCAGCCCCAGCATTTT
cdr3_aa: CASSDVQPQHF